This T cell receptor (beta chain) stems from a study of OX40 agonist ivuxolimab in advanced cancers. Overall study: The study treated patients with ivuxolimab, an agonistic anti-OX40 (CD134) antibody. Allowance was made for prior anti-PD-1, anti-PD-L1 or anti-CTLA-4 therapy, and approximately 40% had some. Study conclusions and caveats: Not determined was the antigen specificity of the expanded peripheral T cells. Clonal expansion was seen in CD4+ and CD8+ blood T cells by week 6 at 0.1 to 3.0 mg/kg.

About this clone itself: Antigen specificity is unknown.

V trimming: 4 bases; J trimming: 0 bases; junction bases outside the gene matches: 5. This CDR3 contains 15 residues. Germline CDR1 and CDR2: SGHDT and YYEEEE. Using immunoSEQ multiplex PCR, the repertoire was profiled, and TCRdb retains in-frame clones only, with some absent. The sample holds 65,000 to 90,000 clones, about 93% seen once. This material consisted of CD4+ or CD8+ T cells sorted from blood, taken in a trial of the OX40 agonist ivuxolimab. The V and J genes are TRBV5-6 and TRBJ2-7, with 9 bases identical to TRBD1. This sequence originates from an adult with an advanced solid tumor such as melanoma, head and neck, liver or kidney cancer. CDR3 coding DNA: TGTGCCAGCAGCCCCGGGACAGGGAGCTCCTACGAGCAGTACTTC. Translating gives CASSPGTGSSYEQYF.